Listed below are T cell receptor beta chains from one sample, sequenced in a study of technical replicates of blood from a few donors. TCRdb's copy holds only in-frame clones and misses some; the assay was immunoSEQ multiplex PCR. This sample has some 60,000 clones, with approximately 87% found just once. The sample comprised PBMCs. The receptors stem from a human donor in good health. Some clones in this sample may be carry-over from other donors' samples. Both conserved end residues are part of each CDR3. Each record gives: D gene, V gene, J gene, CDR3 protein, CDR3 DNA. D genes are given only for firm matches.

>TRBD2|TRBV6-5|TRBJ2-7
CASSYSMSSGNYEQYF
TGTGCCAGCAGTTACTCGATGTCTAGCGGGAATTACGAGCAGTACTTC
>-|TRBV19|TRBJ1-3
CASSRQSSGNTIYF
TGTGCCAGTAGCCGACAGAGCTCTGGAAACACCATATATTTT
>TRBD2|TRBV7-2|TRBJ2-7
CASSPQTSGGYEQYF
TGTGCCAGCAGCCCGCAGACTAGCGGGGGCTACGAGCAGTACTTC
>-|TRBV19|TRBJ1-2
CASSIGGKQDYGYTF
TGTGCCAGTAGTATCGGGGGGAAACAGGACTATGGCTACACCTTC
>-|TRBV14|TRBJ1-1
CASSLGGEAFF
TGTGCCAGCAGCCTCGGGGGAGAAGCTTTCTTT
>TRBD1|TRBV9|TRBJ2-7
CASSERDRGLDEQYF
TGTGCCAGCAGCGAACGGGACAGGGGGCTGGACGAGCAGTACTTC
>TRBD2|TRBV4-2|TRBJ2-1
CASTRAGGTDEQFF
TGTGCCAGCACCAGGGCGGGGGGGACCGATGAGCAGTTCTTC
>TRBD1|TRBV6-5|TRBJ1-2
CASSPPGQGFYGYTF
TGTGCCAGCAGTCCGCCGGGACAGGGGTTCTATGGCTACACCTTC
>TRBD2|TRBV6-5|TRBJ2-5
CASTVRGGGLETQYF
TGTGCCAGCACAGTTCGGGGCGGGGGGCTCGAGACCCAGTACTTC
>TRBD2|TRBV6-6|TRBJ2-7
CASSYGGLAGGYEQYF
TGTGCCAGCAGTTACGGGGGACTAGCGGGGGGCTACGAGCAGTACTTC
>-|TRBV27|TRBJ1-5
CASSSLPAGVSIQPQHF
TGTGCCAGCAGTTCCCTCCCGGCAGGGGTGAGTATTCAGCCCCAGCATTTT